This is a list of T cell receptor beta chains from one sample in a study of T cells after yellow fever vaccination. One entry per CDR3 protein, called by TCRdb with MiXCR from the 5' RACE reads. The sample includes 300,000 or so distinct CDR3 sequences, 3% to 4.5% of them seen just once. The sample was PBMCs, taken 5 days after the yellow fever booster vaccination. All receptors derive from a man between 18 and 35 years old who received the YFV17D yellow fever vaccine. Both conserved end residues are part of each CDR3. Fields, in order: clone size, V gene, D gene, J gene, CDR3 DNA, CDR3 protein. A D gene is named only where the DNA matches it firmly. Rows may omit the clone size; those that give it use once, few, many or a size class.

clone size: few
V gene: TRBV5-1
D gene: NA
J gene: TRBJ2-7
CDR3 DNA: TGCGCCAGCAGCTTGGGAAAAGGTGGGGGGCCCGAGCAGTACTTC
CDR3 protein: CASSLGKGGGPEQYF

clone size: few
V gene: TRBV10-3
D gene: NA
J gene: TRBJ1-2
CDR3 DNA: TGTGCCATCAGTGCGACAGGACCTGTCAACTATGGCTACACCTTC
CDR3 protein: CAISATGPVNYGYTF

clone size: NA
V gene: TRBV25-1
D gene: NA
J gene: TRBJ2-1
CDR3 DNA: TGTGCCAGCAGTGAAGCAGGGAACAATGAGCAGTTCTTC
CDR3 protein: CASSEAGNNEQFF

clone size: many
V gene: TRBV11-2
D gene: TRBD1
J gene: TRBJ2-1
CDR3 DNA: TGTGCCAGCAGCCCCGAGCAGGGGGCCGTGTTCTTC
CDR3 protein: CASSPEQGAVFF

clone size: many
V gene: TRBV4-1
D gene: NA
J gene: TRBJ1-5
CDR3 DNA: TGCGCCAGCAGCCAAGCCCCGGGCCGCCGGACGAGCAATCAGCCCCAGCATTTT
CDR3 protein: CASSQAPGRRTSNQPQHF

clone size: few
V gene: TRBV6-6
D gene: TRBD2
J gene: TRBJ2-5
CDR3 DNA: TGTGCCAGCAGTCCCGCGGCGGGGGGTAGAGAGACCCAGTACTTC
CDR3 protein: CASSPAAGGRETQYF

clone size: many
V gene: TRBV2
D gene: NA
J gene: TRBJ2-3
CDR3 DNA: TGTGCCAGCAGTTCTCCTGCGGGTCGCACAGATACGCAGTATTTT
CDR3 protein: CASSSPAGRTDTQYF

clone size: many
V gene: TRBV2
D gene: TRBD1
J gene: TRBJ2-3
CDR3 DNA: TGTGCCAGCAGGGACAGGAGTAGCACAGATACGCAGTATTTT
CDR3 protein: CASRDRSSTDTQYF

clone size: few
V gene: TRBV7-9
D gene: TRBD1
J gene: TRBJ1-2
CDR3 DNA: TGTGCCAGCAGCTTATGGGGACAGGATCATGGCTACACCTTC
CDR3 protein: CASSLWGQDHGYTF

clone size: many
V gene: TRBV7-9
D gene: NA
J gene: TRBJ1-1
CDR3 DNA: TGTGCCAGCAGCTTAGAAGGGTGGTACGGCGGCACTGAAGCTTTCTTT
CDR3 protein: CASSLEGWYGGTEAFF

clone size: many
V gene: TRBV9
D gene: TRBD2
J gene: TRBJ2-5
CDR3 DNA: TGTGCCAGCAGCGATGGGACTAGCGGGGTTGGGTACCAAGAGACCCAGTACTTC
CDR3 protein: CASSDGTSGVGYQETQYF

clone size: many
V gene: TRBV4-1
D gene: NA
J gene: TRBJ2-3
CDR3 DNA: TGCGCCAGCAGCCAAGTCCGATTTGCAGATACGCAGTATTTT
CDR3 protein: CASSQVRFADTQYF

clone size: few
V gene: TRBV5-1
D gene: NA
J gene: TRBJ2-2
CDR3 DNA: TGCGCCAGCAGCTTGGCTGACGGCGGGGAGCTGTTTTTT
CDR3 protein: CASSLADGGELFF

clone size: NA
V gene: TRBV20-1
D gene: TRBD1
J gene: TRBJ1-2
CDR3 DNA: TGCAGTGCTTGGACAGGGGTCGTTGGCTACACCTTC
CDR3 protein: CSAWTGVVGYTF

clone size: many
V gene: TRBV6-5
D gene: NA
J gene: TRBJ2-7
CDR3 DNA: TGTGCCAGCAGTATTCCGGGACATCGATCCTACGAGCAGTACTTC
CDR3 protein: CASSIPGHRSYEQYF

clone size: NA
V gene: TRBV6-5
D gene: NA
J gene: TRBJ2-7
CDR3 DNA: TGTGCCAGCAGTTACTCTGGTCAGGGGCGCGGGCCCTACGAGCAGTACTTC
CDR3 protein: CASSYSGQGRGPYEQYF

clone size: many
V gene: TRBV4-3
D gene: NA
J gene: TRBJ2-7
CDR3 DNA: TGCGCCAGCAGCCAAGAGGTTGCAGGACGGCAGTACTTC
CDR3 protein: CASSQEVAGRQYF

clone size: NA
V gene: TRBV10-3
D gene: NA
J gene: TRBJ2-2
CDR3 DNA: TGTGCCATCAGTGGGCGGGACCTTAACACCGGGGAGCTGTTTTTT
CDR3 protein: CAISGRDLNTGELFF

clone size: few
V gene: TRBV4-3
D gene: TRBD2
J gene: TRBJ2-3
CDR3 DNA: TGCGCCAGCAGCCAAGATCAGGGGACTAGGAGCACAGATACGCAGTATTTT
CDR3 protein: CASSQDQGTRSTDTQYF

clone size: few
V gene: TRBV7-2
D gene: NA
J gene: TRBJ2-4
CDR3 DNA: TGTGCCAGCAGCTTGGGCTTCTCTGCGGAGCACATTCAGTACTTC
CDR3 protein: CASSLGFSAEHIQYF

clone size: few
V gene: TRBV9
D gene: TRBD2
J gene: TRBJ2-5
CDR3 DNA: TGTGCCAGCAGCCCCAGACTAGCAGGAGAGACCCAGTACTTC
CDR3 protein: CASSPRLAGETQYF

clone size: few
V gene: TRBV5-6
D gene: TRBD2
J gene: TRBJ2-7
CDR3 DNA: TGTGCCAGCAGCTGGGGGACGGGGGGCTACGAGCAGTACTTC
CDR3 protein: CASSWGTGGYEQYF

clone size: NA
V gene: TRBV15
D gene: NA
J gene: TRBJ2-3
CDR3 DNA: TGTGCCACCAGCAGAGACCGGTCGGGGACGGCCCGGTTGGGTACGCAGTATTTT
CDR3 protein: CATSRDRSGTARLGTQYF

clone size: many
V gene: TRBV12-3/TRBV12-4
D gene: NA
J gene: TRBJ2-7
CDR3 DNA: TGTGCCAGCAGTTTCGAGAACTACGAGCAGTACTTC
CDR3 protein: CASSFENYEQYF

clone size: few
V gene: TRBV25-1
D gene: NA
J gene: TRBJ2-6
CDR3 DNA: TGTGCCAGCAGTGAAAGGGGGTCCGGGGCCAACGTCCTGACTTTC
CDR3 protein: CASSERGSGANVLTF

clone size: few
V gene: TRBV15
D gene: NA
J gene: TRBJ2-5
CDR3 DNA: TGTGCCACCAGCAGAGAGCGGGGAACGGGGACCCAGTACTTC
CDR3 protein: CATSRERGTGTQYF

clone size: NA
V gene: TRBV7-2
D gene: NA
J gene: TRBJ2-7
CDR3 DNA: TGTGCCAGCAGACGGGGGACCTACGAGCAGTACTTC
CDR3 protein: CASRRGTYEQYF

clone size: many
V gene: TRBV4-3
D gene: TRBD2
J gene: TRBJ2-1
CDR3 DNA: TGCGCCAGCAGTGGGACTAACTACAATGAGCAGTTCTTC
CDR3 protein: CASSGTNYNEQFF

clone size: NA
V gene: TRBV5-4
D gene: NA
J gene: TRBJ2-5
CDR3 DNA: TGTGCCAGCAGCTTGGAACCCTTGGGGGCCTTGAAAGAGACCCAGTACTTC
CDR3 protein: CASSLEPLGALKETQYF

clone size: NA
V gene: TRBV7-2
D gene: NA
J gene: TRBJ2-2
CDR3 DNA: TGTGCCAGCAGCTTAGGAGATGTGAACACCGGGGAGCTGTTTTTT
CDR3 protein: CASSLGDVNTGELFF

clone size: NA
V gene: TRBV6-5
D gene: NA
J gene: TRBJ1-5
CDR3 DNA: TGTGCCAGCAGTTATTGGGGGGGCAATCAGCCCCAGCATTTT
CDR3 protein: CASSYWGGNQPQHF